Here is one T cell receptor (beta chain) with its context. This sample stems from a study of blood T cell repertoires in COVID-19. Germline V gene sequence: CDR1 LNHDA, CDR2 SQIVND (reference sequence). The ends were cut back, 6 bases at V and 0 bases at J, with 11 bases in the middle. The CDR3 contains 15 residues. Membership in each cohort depended on participant-reported clinical history. In the original processing: Researchers report that nucleated cell counts were estimated from reference gene primer amplification. This table comes from immunoSEQ multiplex PCR, and its TCRdb copy is limited to in-frame clones, with some not included. V, J and clone size were drawn from that table, and D and trimming were deduced from the DNA. The sample has over 250,000 clones; 85% to 90% are singletons.

The sequence came from a woman aged 18-30 years who had recovered from COVID-19. The chain recombines TRBV19 with TRBJ2-2; maybe TRBD2 (6 bases). Sequenced: PBMCs or T cells enriched from blood (not recorded which). This CDR3 reads CASRRDSANTGELFF. CDR3 in DNA: TGTGCCAGTAGACGGGACTCAGCGAACACCGGGGAGCTGTTTTTT.